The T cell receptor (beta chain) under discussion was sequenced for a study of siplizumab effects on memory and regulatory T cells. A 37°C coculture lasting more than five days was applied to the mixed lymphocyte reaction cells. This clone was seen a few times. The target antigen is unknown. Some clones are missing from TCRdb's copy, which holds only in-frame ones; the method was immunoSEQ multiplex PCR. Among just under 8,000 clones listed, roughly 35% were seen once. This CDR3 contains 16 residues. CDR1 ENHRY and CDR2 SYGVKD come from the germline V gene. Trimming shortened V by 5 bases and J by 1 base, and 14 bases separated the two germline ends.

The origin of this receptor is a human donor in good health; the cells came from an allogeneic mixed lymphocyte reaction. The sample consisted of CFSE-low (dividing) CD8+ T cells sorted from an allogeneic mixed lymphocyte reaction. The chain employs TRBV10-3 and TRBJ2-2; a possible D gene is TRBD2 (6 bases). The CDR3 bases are TGTGCCATCAGTCTGACGGGAGACGTGAACACCGGGGAGCTGTTTTTT. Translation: CAISLTGDVNTGELFF.